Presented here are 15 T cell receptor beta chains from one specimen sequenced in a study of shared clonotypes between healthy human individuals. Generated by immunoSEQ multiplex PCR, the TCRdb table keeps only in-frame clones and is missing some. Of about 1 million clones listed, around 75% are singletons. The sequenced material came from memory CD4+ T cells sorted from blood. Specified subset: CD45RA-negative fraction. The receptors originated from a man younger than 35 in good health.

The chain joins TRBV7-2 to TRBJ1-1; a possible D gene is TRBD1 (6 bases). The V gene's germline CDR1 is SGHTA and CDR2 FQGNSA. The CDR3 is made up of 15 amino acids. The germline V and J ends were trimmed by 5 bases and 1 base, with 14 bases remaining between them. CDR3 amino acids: CASSPQGGGNTEAFF. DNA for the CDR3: TGTGCCAGCAGCCCACAGGGAGGGGGGAACACTGAAGCTTTCTTT.

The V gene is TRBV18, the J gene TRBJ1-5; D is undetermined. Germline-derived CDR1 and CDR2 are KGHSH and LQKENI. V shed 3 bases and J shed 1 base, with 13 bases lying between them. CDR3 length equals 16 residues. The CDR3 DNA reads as TGTGCCAGCTCACCCAATTCCCTCGGCAGCAATCAGCCCCAGCATTTT. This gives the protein CASSPNSLGSNQPQHF.

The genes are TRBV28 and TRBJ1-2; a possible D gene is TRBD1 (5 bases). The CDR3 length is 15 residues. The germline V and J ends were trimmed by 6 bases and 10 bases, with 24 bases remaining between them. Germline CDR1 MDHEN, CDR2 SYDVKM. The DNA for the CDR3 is TGTGCCAGCAGACAGTCGGGGCTTGGGTCTCGAGACTACACCTTC. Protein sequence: CASRQSGLGSRDYTF.

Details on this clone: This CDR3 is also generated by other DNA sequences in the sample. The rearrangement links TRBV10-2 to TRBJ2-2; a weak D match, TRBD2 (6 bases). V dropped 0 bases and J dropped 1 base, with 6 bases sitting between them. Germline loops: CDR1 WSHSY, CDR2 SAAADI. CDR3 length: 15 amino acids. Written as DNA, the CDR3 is TGCGCCAGCAGTGAGTCTAGCGGGAACACCGGGGAGCTGTTTTTT. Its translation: CASSESSGNTGELFF.

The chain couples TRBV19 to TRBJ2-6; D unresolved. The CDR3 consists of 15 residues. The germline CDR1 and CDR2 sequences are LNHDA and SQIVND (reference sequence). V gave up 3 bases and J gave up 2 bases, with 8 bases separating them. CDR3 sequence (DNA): TGTGCCAGTAGTATCCCGAGTGCTGGGGCCAACGTCCTGACTTTC. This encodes CASSIPSAGANVLTF.

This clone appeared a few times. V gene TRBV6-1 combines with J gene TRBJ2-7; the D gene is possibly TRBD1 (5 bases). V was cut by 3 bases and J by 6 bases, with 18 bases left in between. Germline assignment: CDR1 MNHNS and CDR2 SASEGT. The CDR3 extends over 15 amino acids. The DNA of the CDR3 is TGTGCCAGCAGTGACCCACAGGTAGCTGGCGCCGAGCAGTACTTC. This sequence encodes CASSDPQVAGAEQYF.

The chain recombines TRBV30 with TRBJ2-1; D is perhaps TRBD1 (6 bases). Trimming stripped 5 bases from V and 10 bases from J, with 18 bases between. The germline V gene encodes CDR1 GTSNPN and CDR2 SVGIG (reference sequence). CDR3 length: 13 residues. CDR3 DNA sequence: TGTGCCTGGGAGACCGGAGCAGGGGCCGAGCAGTTCTTC. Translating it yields CAWETGAGAEQFF.

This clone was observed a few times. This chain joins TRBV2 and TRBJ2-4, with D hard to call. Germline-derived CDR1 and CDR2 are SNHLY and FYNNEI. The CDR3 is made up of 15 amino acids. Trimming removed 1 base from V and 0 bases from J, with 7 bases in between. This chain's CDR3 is CASSEEKLAKNIQYF. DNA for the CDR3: TGTGCCAGCAGTGAAGAGAAACTAGCCAAAAACATTCAGTACTTC.

The CDR3 region has the DNA TGTGCCAGCAGTGAAAAAATCGGGACAGGTGGCTACACCTTC. Residues: CASSEKIGTGGYTF. This sequence joins TRBV6-1 and TRBJ1-2, with 8 bases that match TRBD1. There are 14 residues in the CDR3. In germline, CDR1 is MNHNS, CDR2 SASEGT. The V and J ends lost 2 bases and 7 bases, in that order; junction bases with no gene match: 6.

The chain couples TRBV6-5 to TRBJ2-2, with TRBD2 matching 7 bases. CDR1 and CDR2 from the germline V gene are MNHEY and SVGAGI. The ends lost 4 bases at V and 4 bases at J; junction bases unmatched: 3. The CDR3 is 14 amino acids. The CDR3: CASSFREATGELFF. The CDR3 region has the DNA TGTGCCAGCAGTTTCCGGGAGGCCACCGGGGAGCTGTTTTTT.

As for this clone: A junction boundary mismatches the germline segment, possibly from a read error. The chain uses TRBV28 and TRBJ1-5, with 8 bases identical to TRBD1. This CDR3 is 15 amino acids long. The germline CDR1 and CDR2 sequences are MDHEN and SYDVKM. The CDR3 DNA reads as TGTGCCAGCACTTTAGGGGACAGGCTAAATCAGCCCCAGCATTTT. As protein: CASTLGDRLNQPQHF.

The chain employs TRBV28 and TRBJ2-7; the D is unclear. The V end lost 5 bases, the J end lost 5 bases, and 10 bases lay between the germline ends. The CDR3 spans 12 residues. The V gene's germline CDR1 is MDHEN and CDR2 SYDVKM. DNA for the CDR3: TGTGCCAGCAGTCTTACTCGGGACGAGCAGTACTTC. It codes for CASSLTRDEQYF. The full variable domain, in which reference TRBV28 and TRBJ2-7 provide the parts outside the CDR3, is DVKVTQSSRYLVKRTGEKVFLECVQDMDHENMFWYRQDPGLGLRLIYFSYDVKMKEKGDIPEGYSVSREKKERFSLILESASTNQTSMYLCASSLTRDEQYFGPGTRLTVT.

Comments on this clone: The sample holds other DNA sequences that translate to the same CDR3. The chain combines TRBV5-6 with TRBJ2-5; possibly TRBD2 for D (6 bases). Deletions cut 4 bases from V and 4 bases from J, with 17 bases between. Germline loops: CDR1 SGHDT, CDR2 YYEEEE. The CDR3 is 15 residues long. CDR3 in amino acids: CASSLGRRGGETQYF. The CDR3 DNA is TGTGCCAGCAGCCTGGGTCGGAGGGGCGGAGAGACCCAGTACTTC. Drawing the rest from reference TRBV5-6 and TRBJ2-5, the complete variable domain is DAGVTQSPTHLIKTRGQQVTLRCSPKSGHDTVSWYQQALGQGPQFIFQYYEEEERQRGNFPDRFSGHQFPNYSSELNVNALLLGDSALYLCASSLGRRGGETQYFGPGTRLLVL.

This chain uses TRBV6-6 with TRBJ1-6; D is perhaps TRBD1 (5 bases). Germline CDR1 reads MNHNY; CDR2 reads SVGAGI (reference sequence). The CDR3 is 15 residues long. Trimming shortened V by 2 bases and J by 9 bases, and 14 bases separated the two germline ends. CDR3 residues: CASSYGARVGSPLHF. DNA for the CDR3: TGTGCCAGCAGTTACGGGGCCAGGGTGGGTTCACCCCTCCACTTT.

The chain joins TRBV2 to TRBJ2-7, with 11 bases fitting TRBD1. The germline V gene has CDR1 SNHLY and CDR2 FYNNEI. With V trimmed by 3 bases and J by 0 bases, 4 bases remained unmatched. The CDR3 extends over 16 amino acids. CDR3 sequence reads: CASSDTGTGGSYEQYF. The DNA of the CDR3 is TGTGCCAGCAGTGATACCGGGACAGGGGGCTCCTACGAGCAGTACTTC.